This T cell receptor beta chain was obtained from a study of blood T cell repertoires in COVID-19 (TCRdb year 2020). About the study as a whole: The collaborator samples originated in the United States, Italy and Spain and spanned the acute and convalescent phases of COVID-19. The prospective study material was composed of cDNA or gDNA derived from T cells, B-cell-depleted T cells, or PBMCs. The dataset comprised deeply sampled blood TCRbeta repertoires from subjects exposed to, actively infected with, or recovered from COVID-19. A freely available public database, intended as a resource for researchers studying the immune response to SARS-CoV-2, is where the repertoires were released. The samples were drawn from two sources: the first 160 participants of the ongoing ImmuneRACE study, and fewer than 1,500 subjects contributed by 6 global collaborators. Sample metadata almost always included a de-identified subject ID, COVID-19 status, age in years and sex. Where HLA class I and class II types were available, the types were taken from metadata supplied by the sample provider, not from assay-based typing.

The immunoSEQ Assay, a bias-controlled multiplex PCR, was used to amplify TCRbeta CDR3 regions from genomic DNA. Concerning the study's data processing: Within the assay, amplification of reference gene primers was used to estimate how many nucleated cells each sample contained. To quantify the absolute abundance of each unique TCRbeta CDR3 rearrangement, sequence reads were collapsed and filtered. For each sample, productive Simpson clonality was calculated by taking the square root of Simpson's diversity index across productive rearrangements. The immuneACCESS repertoire file appears here via TCRdb, limited to in-frame rearrangements. These files lack a portion of the clones; in checked studies, under half of the deficit traces to unresolved V genes, and the cause of the others is not known. Clone size and V and J calls were adopted from that table, with D and trimming inferred from the DNA. Across this sample there are about 270,000 clones, with 86% seen only once. About 8.6% of the sample comes from the top ten.

The collaborating institutions used their own protocols to collect whole blood in K2EDTA tubes. For TCRbeta analysis, collaborators shipped samples in one of three forms: frozen whole blood, isolated PBMCs, or DNA extracted from either of those sample types. The paper as a whole reports these results and caveats: How much clinical and demographic metadata was included differed by source and by participant, and the metadata was provided uncurated.

As to this clone: The antigen this receptor binds is unknown. Qualities for individual bases were not recorded, and no much larger clone is one base off.

The source material was peripheral blood. The source of this sequence is a man between 40 and 49 years old with active or convalescent COVID-19.

Read as DNA, the sequence is TGTGCCAGCTCACCACAGAGCGGGGGTAGACAAGAGACCCAGTACTTC. Its translation reads: CASSPQSGGRQETQYF. The rearrangement joined TRBV18 to TRBJ2-5; TRBD2 lines up with 8 middle nucleotides. The CDR3 numbers 16 residues from cysteine through phenylalanine. Only the CDR3 part of the read is kept: 48 bases, read in frame from the first base. The CDR1 and CDR2 encoded by the germline V gene are KGHSH and LQKENI. For this chain, trimming is 1 base at the V end and 2 bases at the J end, and the number of junction bases without a gene match is 6.